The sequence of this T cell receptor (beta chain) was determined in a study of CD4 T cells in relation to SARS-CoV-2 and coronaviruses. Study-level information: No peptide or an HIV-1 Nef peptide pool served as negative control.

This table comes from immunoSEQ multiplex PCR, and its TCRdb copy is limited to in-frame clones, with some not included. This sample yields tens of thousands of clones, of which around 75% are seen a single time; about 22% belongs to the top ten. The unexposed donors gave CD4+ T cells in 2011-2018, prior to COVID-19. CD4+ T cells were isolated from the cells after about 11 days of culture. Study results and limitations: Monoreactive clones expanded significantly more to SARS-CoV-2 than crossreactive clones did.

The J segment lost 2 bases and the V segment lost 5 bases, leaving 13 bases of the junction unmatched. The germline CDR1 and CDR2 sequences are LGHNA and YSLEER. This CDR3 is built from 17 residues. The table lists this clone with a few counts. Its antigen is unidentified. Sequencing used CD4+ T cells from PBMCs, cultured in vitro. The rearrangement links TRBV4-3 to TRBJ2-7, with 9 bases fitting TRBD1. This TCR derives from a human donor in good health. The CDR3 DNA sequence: TGCGCCAGCAGCGGAAGGTACGGGACAGGGAGTGCCTACGAGCAGTACTTC. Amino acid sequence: CASSGRYGTGSAYEQYF.